A selection of T cell receptor beta chains follows, all from one sample in a study of blood T cell repertoires in COVID-19. This table comes from immunoSEQ multiplex PCR, and its TCRdb copy is limited to in-frame clones, with some not included. The data hold roughly 120,000 clones, with about 85% observed a single time. Sample: peripheral blood. Source of these receptors: a man aged 60 to 69 with acute or convalescent COVID-19. The CDR3 runs from the conserved cysteine through the conserved F or W. Each record gives: J gene, D gene, clone size, V gene, CDR3 DNA, CDR3 protein. The D gene is left open where the match is weak. Part of the rows lack a size; the others show once, few, many or a class for expanded clones.

j_call: TRBJ2-1
d_call: TRBD2
clone_size: -
v_call: TRBV7-2
cdr3_nt: TGTGCCAGCAGACAAATAGCGGGAGGGCCCAGTGAGCAGTTCTTC
cdr3_aa: CASRQIAGGPSEQFF

j_call: TRBJ2-1
d_call: TRBD1
clone_size: -
v_call: TRBV28
cdr3_nt: TGTGCCAGTTCACCCGCCGGACAGGAATACAATGAGCAGTTCTTC
cdr3_aa: CASSPAGQEYNEQFF

j_call: TRBJ2-2
d_call: TRBD2
clone_size: -
v_call: TRBV30
cdr3_nt: TGTGCCTGGAGCGGGGGGATGGTCGGGGAGCTGTTTTTT
cdr3_aa: CAWSGGMVGELFF

j_call: TRBJ2-3
d_call: TRBD2
clone_size: -
v_call: TRBV12-5
cdr3_nt: TGTGCTAGTGGTTTGGACACCCGACTAGCGGTGGTTCGGTATTTT
cdr3_aa: CASGLDTRLAVVRYF

j_call: TRBJ1-2
d_call: TRBD1
clone_size: -
v_call: TRBV27
cdr3_nt: TGTGCCACCGGGACAGGGCATAACTATGGCTACACCTTC
cdr3_aa: CATGTGHNYGYTF

j_call: TRBJ2-5
d_call: TRBD2
clone_size: few
v_call: TRBV23-1
cdr3_nt: TGCGCCAGCAGTCAAGGACTAGCGCCAGTGGCTATTGTTGGGACCCAGTACTTC
cdr3_aa: CASSQGLAPVAIVGTQYF

j_call: TRBJ2-5
d_call: -
clone_size: -
v_call: TRBV7-6
cdr3_nt: TGTGCCAGCAGCCAGCAAGAGACCCAGTACTTC
cdr3_aa: CASSQQETQYF

j_call: TRBJ1-1
d_call: -
clone_size: -
v_call: TRBV3-1/TRBV3-2
cdr3_nt: TGTGCCAGCAGCCCCCCAGGGGTGAACACTGAAGCTTTCTTT
cdr3_aa: CASSPPGVNTEAFF

j_call: TRBJ2-5
d_call: -
clone_size: -
v_call: TRBV9
cdr3_nt: TGTGCCAGCAGCGCCTCCCCGGGAACGTCCCTGTACCAAGAGACCCAGTACTTC
cdr3_aa: CASSASPGTSLYQETQYF

j_call: TRBJ2-5
d_call: TRBD2
clone_size: -
v_call: TRBV7-3
cdr3_nt: TGTGCCAGCAGTCGCGGACTAGGAGAGACCCAGTACTTC
cdr3_aa: CASSRGLGETQYF

j_call: TRBJ1-1
d_call: -
clone_size: -
v_call: TRBV6-5
cdr3_nt: TGTGCCAGCAAACCACAGGGCATGAACACTGAAGCTTTCTTT
cdr3_aa: CASKPQGMNTEAFF

j_call: TRBJ2-7
d_call: TRBD2
clone_size: -
v_call: TRBV7-2
cdr3_nt: TGTGCCAGCAGCGTCACCGGGGGGGGTTACGAGCAGTACTTC
cdr3_aa: CASSVTGGGYEQYF

j_call: TRBJ1-2
d_call: TRBD1
clone_size: -
v_call: TRBV28
cdr3_nt: TGTGCCAGCAGTTTGGGAGGACAGGGCTCGTACTACACCTTC
cdr3_aa: CASSLGGQGSYYTF

j_call: TRBJ2-1
d_call: TRBD2
clone_size: few
v_call: TRBV28
cdr3_nt: TGTGCCAGCAGTTTCTCCCTAGCGGGGGGCTACAATGAGCAGTTCTTC
cdr3_aa: CASSFSLAGGYNEQFF

j_call: TRBJ1-6
d_call: -
clone_size: -
v_call: TRBV2
cdr3_nt: TGTGCCACCTCGGGGGGGAATTCACCCCTCCACTTT
cdr3_aa: CATSGGNSPLHF

j_call: TRBJ2-1
d_call: -
clone_size: -
v_call: TRBV7-9
cdr3_nt: TGTGCCAGCAGCTCCCCCGCGAGCTCCTACAATGAGCAGTTCTTC
cdr3_aa: CASSSPASSYNEQFF

j_call: TRBJ2-3
d_call: TRBD2
clone_size: -
v_call: TRBV28
cdr3_nt: TGTGCCAGCAGTTGGGGAGCGGGAGGCACAGATACGCAGTATTTT
cdr3_aa: CASSWGAGGTDTQYF

j_call: TRBJ2-7
d_call: -
clone_size: -
v_call: TRBV29-1
cdr3_nt: TGCAGCGTCCGGACGGGGTCCTCCTACGAGCAGTACTTC
cdr3_aa: CSVRTGSSYEQYF